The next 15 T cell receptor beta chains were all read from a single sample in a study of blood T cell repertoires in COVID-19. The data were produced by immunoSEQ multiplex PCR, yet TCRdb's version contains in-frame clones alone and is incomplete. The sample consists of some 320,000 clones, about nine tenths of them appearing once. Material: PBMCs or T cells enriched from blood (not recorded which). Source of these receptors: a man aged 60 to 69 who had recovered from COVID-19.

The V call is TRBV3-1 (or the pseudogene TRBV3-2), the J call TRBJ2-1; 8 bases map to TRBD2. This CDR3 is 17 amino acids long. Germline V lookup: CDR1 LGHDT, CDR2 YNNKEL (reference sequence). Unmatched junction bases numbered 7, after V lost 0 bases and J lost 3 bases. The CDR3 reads CASSQEWLAGFYNEQFF. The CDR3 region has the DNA TGTGCCAGCAGCCAAGAGTGGCTAGCGGGCTTCTACAATGAGCAGTTCTTC.

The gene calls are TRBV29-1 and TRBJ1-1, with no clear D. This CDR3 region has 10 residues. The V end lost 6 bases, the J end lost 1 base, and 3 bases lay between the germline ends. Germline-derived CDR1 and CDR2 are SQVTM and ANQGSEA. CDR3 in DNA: TGCAGCGTCCGGAACACTGAAGCTTTCTTT. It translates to CSVRNTEAFF.

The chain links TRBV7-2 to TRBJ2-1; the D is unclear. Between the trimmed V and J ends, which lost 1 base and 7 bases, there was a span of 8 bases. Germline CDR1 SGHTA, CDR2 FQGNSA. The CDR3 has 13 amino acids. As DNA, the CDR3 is TGTGCCAGCAGCTTAGGGTCAGTTAATGAGCAGTTCTTC. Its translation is CASSLGSVNEQFF. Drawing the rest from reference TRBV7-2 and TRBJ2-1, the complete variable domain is GAGVSQSPSNKVTEKGKDVELRCDPISGHTALYWYRQSLGQGLEFLIYFQGNSAPDKSGLPSDRFSAERTGGSVSTLTIQRTQQEDSAVYLCASSLGSVNEQFFGPGTRLTVL.

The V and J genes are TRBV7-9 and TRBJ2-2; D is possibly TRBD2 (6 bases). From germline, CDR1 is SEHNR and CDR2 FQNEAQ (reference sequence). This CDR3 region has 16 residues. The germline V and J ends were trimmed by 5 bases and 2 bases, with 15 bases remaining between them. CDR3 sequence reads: CASSTTGGSNTGELFF. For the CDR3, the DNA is TGTGCCAGCAGCACCACTGGGGGGAGTAACACCGGGGAGCTGTTTTTT.

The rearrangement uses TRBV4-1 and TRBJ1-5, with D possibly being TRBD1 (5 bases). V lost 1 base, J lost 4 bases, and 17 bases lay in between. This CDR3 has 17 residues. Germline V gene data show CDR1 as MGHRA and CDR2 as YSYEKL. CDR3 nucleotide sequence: TGCGCCAGCAGCCAAGCCTCCGGTGGGGGGAGGAATCAGCCCCAGCATTTT. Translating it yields CASSQASGGGRNQPQHF.

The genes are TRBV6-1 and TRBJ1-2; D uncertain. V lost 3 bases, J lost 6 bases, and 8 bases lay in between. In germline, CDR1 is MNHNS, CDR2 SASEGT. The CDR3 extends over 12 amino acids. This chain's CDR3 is CASSDEVHGYTF. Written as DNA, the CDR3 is TGTGCCAGCAGTGACGAGGTACATGGCTACACCTTC.

The DNA of the CDR3 is TGTGCCAGCACTGGAGGGAAAGAGACCCAGTACTTC. Translated: CASTGGKETQYF. The chain is built from TRBV6-5 and TRBJ2-5; D is possibly TRBD2 (6 bases). CDR1 is MNHEY and CDR2 is SVGAGI in the germline V gene. V shed 7 bases and J shed 3 bases, with 9 bases lying between them. This CDR3 region has 12 residues.

The CDR3 sequence: CASSHGTSGTYNEQFF. CDR3 nucleotides: TGCGCCAGCAGCCACGGGACTAGCGGAACCTACAATGAGCAGTTCTTC. The genes are TRBV5-1 and TRBJ2-1; 11 nucleotides match TRBD2. J gave up 2 bases and V 4 bases, and 5 bases lay outside the gene matches. Germline values: CDR1 SGHRS, CDR2 YFSETQ. The CDR3 has 16 residues.

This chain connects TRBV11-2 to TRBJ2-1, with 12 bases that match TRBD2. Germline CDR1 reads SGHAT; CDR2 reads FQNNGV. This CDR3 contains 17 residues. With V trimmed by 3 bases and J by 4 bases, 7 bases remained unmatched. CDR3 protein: CASSFLLAGGGYNEQFF. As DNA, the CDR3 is TGTGCCAGCAGCTTTCTTCTAGCGGGAGGGGGTTACAATGAGCAGTTCTTC.

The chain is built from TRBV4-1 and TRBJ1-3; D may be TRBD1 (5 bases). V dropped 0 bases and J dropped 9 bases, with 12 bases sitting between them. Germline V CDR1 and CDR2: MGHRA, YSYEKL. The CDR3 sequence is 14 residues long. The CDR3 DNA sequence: TGCGCCAGCAGCCAAGATCAGGGATTAGGCACCATATATTTT. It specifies CASSQDQGLGTIYF.

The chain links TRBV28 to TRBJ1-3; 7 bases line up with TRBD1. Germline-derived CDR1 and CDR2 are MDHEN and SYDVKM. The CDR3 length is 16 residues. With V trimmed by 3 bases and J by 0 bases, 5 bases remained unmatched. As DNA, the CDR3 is TGTGCCAGCAGTTTCCTACAGGGGAACTCTGGAAACACCATATATTTT. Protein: CASSFLQGNSGNTIYF. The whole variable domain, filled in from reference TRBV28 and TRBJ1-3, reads DVKVTQSSRYLVKRTGEKVFLECVQDMDHENMFWYRQDPGLGLRLIYFSYDVKMKEKGDIPEGYSVSREKKERFSLILESASTNQTSMYLCASSFLQGNSGNTIYFGEGSWLTVV.

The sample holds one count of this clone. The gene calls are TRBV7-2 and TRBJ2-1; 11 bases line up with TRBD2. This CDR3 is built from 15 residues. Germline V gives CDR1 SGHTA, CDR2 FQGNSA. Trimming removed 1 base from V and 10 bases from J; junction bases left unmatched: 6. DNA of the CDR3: TGTGCCAGCAGCTTAGAACTAGCGGGAGACCGAGAGCAGTTCTTC. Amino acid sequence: CASSLELAGDREQFF.

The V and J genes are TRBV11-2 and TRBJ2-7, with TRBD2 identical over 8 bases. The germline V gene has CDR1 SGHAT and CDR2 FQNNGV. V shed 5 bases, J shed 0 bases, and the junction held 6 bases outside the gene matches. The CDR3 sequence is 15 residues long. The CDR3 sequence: CASSPTSGYSYEQYF. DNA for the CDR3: TGTGCCAGCAGCCCCACTAGCGGATACTCCTACGAGCAGTACTTC.

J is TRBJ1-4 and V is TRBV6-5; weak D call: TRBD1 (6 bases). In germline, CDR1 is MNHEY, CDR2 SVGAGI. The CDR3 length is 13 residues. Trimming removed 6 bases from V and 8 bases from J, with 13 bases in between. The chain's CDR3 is CASRATGNEKLFF. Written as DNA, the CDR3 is TGTGCCAGCAGGGCGACAGGAAACGAAAAACTGTTTTTT.

CDR3 in amino acids: CASSLDAASGRYEQYF. In nucleotides, the CDR3 is TGTGCCAGCAGTCTTGACGCTGCTAGCGGGCGCTACGAGCAGTACTTC. The gene calls are TRBV6-4 and TRBJ2-7; TRBD2 aligns across 8 bases. V lost 5 bases and J lost 3; bases outside the gene matches: 12. This CDR3 region has 16 residues. CDR1 MRHNA and CDR2 SNTAGT come from the germline V gene.